These 7 T cell receptor beta chains share one sample of origin, sequenced in a study of blood T cell repertoires in COVID-19. Clones were sequenced by immunoSEQ multiplex PCR, and TCRdb holds only the in-frame ones, with some missing. The data show roughly 200,000 clones, about 91% seen once. The sample consisted of PBMCs or T cells enriched from blood (not recorded which). These receptors all stem from a middle-aged woman with acute COVID-19.

The rearrangement joins TRBV5-1 to TRBJ2-4, with 10 bases fitting TRBD1. The CDR3 totals 18 residues. The ends lost 0 bases at V and 1 base at J; junction bases unmatched: 7. Germline loops: CDR1 SGHRS, CDR2 YFSETQ. The CDR3 here is CASSLGGQGGNAKNIQYF. The CDR3 nucleotides read TGCGCCAGCAGCTTGGGAGGACAGGGGGGTAATGCCAAAAACATTCAGTACTTC. The entire variable domain, with the rest obtained from reference TRBV5-1 and TRBJ2-4, is as follows: KAGVTQTPRYLIKTRGQQVTLSCSPISGHRSVSWYQQTPGQGLQFLFEYFSETQRNKGNFPGRFSGRQFSNSRSEMNVSTLELGDSALYLCASSLGGQGGNAKNIQYFGAGTRLSVL.

The chain employs TRBV19 and TRBJ2-7, with TRBD1 matching 7 bases. This CDR3 spans 15 amino acids. CDR1 is LNHDA and CDR2 is SQIVND in the germline V gene (reference sequence). Losses at the gene ends were 5 bases for V and 6 bases for J; bases not matched to a gene: 13. CDR3 nucleotide sequence: TGTGCCAGTAGTGCCTCCGGGACAGTTTTCCGCGAGCAGTACTTC. It yields the protein CASSASGTVFREQYF.

The V gene is TRBV3-1 (or the pseudogene TRBV3-2), the J gene TRBJ2-4; 7 nucleotides line up with TRBD1. CDR1 and CDR2 from the germline V gene are LGHDT and YNNKEL (reference sequence). V dropped 1 base and J dropped 0; count of bases not matched to a gene: 0. The CDR3 runs 15 residues. In nucleotides, the CDR3 is TGTGCCAGCAGCCAAGGGACAGGAGCCAAAAACATTCAGTACTTC. Translated: CASSQGTGAKNIQYF.

The chain is built from TRBV12-3 or TRBV12-4 and TRBJ1-2; D remains ambiguous. V was pared by 3 bases and J by 2 bases, with 7 bases between. The CDR3 loop spans 13 amino acids. The CDR3 reads CASSFRRNYGYTF. The CDR3 DNA is TGTGCCAGCAGTTTCCGGAGAAACTATGGCTACACCTTC.

The rearrangement joins TRBV5-6 to TRBJ1-1, with TRBD1 matching 8 bases. The CDR3 runs to 15 residues. Germline CDR1 reads SGHDT; CDR2 reads YYEEEE. V lost 5 bases to trimming and J lost 5 bases; unmatched junction nucleotides: 11. Here the CDR3 reads CASRRAGGPMTEAFF. In DNA, the CDR3 is TGTGCCAGCAGGCGCGCAGGGGGCCCGATGACTGAAGCTTTCTTT.

V and J are TRBV9 and TRBJ2-7, with 9 nucleotides matching TRBD2. From germline, CDR1 is SGDLS and CDR2 YYNGEE. The length of the CDR3 is 14 residues. The junction had 5 bases not matched to a gene; V was cut back by 4 bases and J by 3 bases. The CDR3 sequence is CASSPGLADYEQYF. The CDR3, as DNA: TGTGCCAGCAGCCCGGGACTAGCCGACTACGAGCAGTACTTC.

This clone is a singleton in its sample. V usage is TRBV9 and J usage is TRBJ1-3; D might be TRBD1 (6 bases). In germline, CDR1 is SGDLS, CDR2 YYNGEE. CDR3 length equals 15 residues. V lost 4 bases, J lost 0 bases, and 11 bases lay in between. CDR3 DNA sequence: TGTGCCAGCAGCCCAGGGACATCCTCTGGAAACACCATATATTTT. Its protein is CASSPGTSSGNTIYF. Full variable domain (outside the CDR3, taken from reference TRBV9 and TRBJ1-3): DSGVTQTPKHLITATGQRVTLRCSPRSGDLSVYWYQQSLDQGLQFLIQYYNGEERAKGNILERFSAQQFPDLHSELNLSSLELGDSALYFCASSPGTSSGNTIYFGEGSWLTVV.